These T cell receptor beta chains were read from a single sample in a study of cytomegalovirus exposure and HLA in healthy donors. Measured with immunoSEQ multiplex PCR; TCRdb has only the in-frame clones, and not every one. The sample lists about 120,000 clones, 73% occurring once. The specimen was PBMCs. These receptors all stem from a woman in her thirties or forties in good health and CMV-seronegative. The CDR3 runs from the conserved cysteine through the conserved F or W. D genes are given only for firm matches. A row's size may be missing; if present it is once, few, many or a size class.

size	V	D	J	DNA	CDR3
NA	TRBV5-8	NA	TRBJ1-4	TGTGCCAGCAGCTTGGAACAGGGAGGGGGTGAAAAACTGTTTTTT	CASSLEQGGGEKLFF
NA	TRBV9	TRBD1	TRBJ2-2	TGTGCCAGCAGCCCAATGTCCAGGACAGGGAACACCGGGGAGCTGTTTTTT	CASSPMSRTGNTGELFF
NA	TRBV5-6	NA	TRBJ1-5	TGTGCCAGCAGCTTAAGCCAGGGCCACCAGCCCCAGCATTTT	CASSLSQGHQPQHF
few	TRBV9	NA	TRBJ2-7	TGTGCCAGCAGCGCCTTACTAGCCGGGGAGCAGTACTTC	CASSALLAGEQYF
NA	TRBV28	TRBD2	TRBJ2-2	TGTGCCAGCAGTTCACCGAGGACTAGTTCGAACACCGGGGAGCTGTTTTTT	CASSSPRTSSNTGELFF
NA	TRBV28	TRBD1	TRBJ2-1	TGTGCCAGCAGTTTATCCCTGCGACAGGGGGCGAAGGATGAGCAGTTCTTC	CASSLSLRQGAKDEQFF
few	TRBV11-1	NA	TRBJ2-1	TGTGCCAGCAGCAACCGGGACATCCGTGGGCAGTTCTTC	CASSNRDIRGQFF
NA	TRBV29-1	NA	TRBJ2-5	TGCAGCGCCAGAAGTACCACACAGCAAGAGACCCAGTACTTC	CSARSTTQQETQYF
NA	TRBV11-2	TRBD2	TRBJ2-1	TGTGCCAGCAGCTCCCTTGGGCGGGGGGGCTCCTACAATGAGCAGTTCTTC	CASSSLGRGGSYNEQFF
few	TRBV19	TRBD1	TRBJ1-5	TGTGCCAGTAGAGCCGGGACAGTCCAGCCCCAGCATTTT	CASRAGTVQPQHF
few	TRBV30	TRBD2	TRBJ2-1	TGTGCCTGGAGTGTACTCGCTGGCCGGGAGGGTAGAAATGAGCAGTTCTTC	CAWSVLAGREGRNEQFF
NA	TRBV6-6	NA	TRBJ2-3	TGTGCCAGCTCCGAGACAGCCACAGATACGCAGTATTTT	CASSETATDTQYF
NA	TRBV7-2	NA	TRBJ2-7	TGTGCCAGCAGCCCCTACAGGGACCCGCGGGAGCAGTACTTC	CASSPYRDPREQYF
NA	TRBV18	NA	TRBJ2-1	TGTGCCAGCTCTTTTGGGAGGTATGAGCAGTTCTTC	CASSFGRYEQFF
NA	TRBV6-8	NA	TRBJ1-6	TGTGCCAGCAGTTACCTATGGCAGGATGACTCACCCCTCCACTTT	CASSYLWQDDSPLHF
few	TRBV7-7	TRBD1	TRBJ2-1	TGTGCCAGCAGCTTAGGGCAGGGGGCTTACAATGAGCAGTTCTTC	CASSLGQGAYNEQFF
once	TRBV28	NA	TRBJ1-4	TGTGCCGGAGGGGATCCAGCGTGGAAACTGTTTTTT	CAGGDPAWKLFF
NA	TRBV7-2	TRBD1	TRBJ1-6	TGTGCCAGCAGCCCCCGACAGGGGGCAAATAATTCACCCCTCCACTTT	CASSPRQGANNSPLHF
NA	TRBV5-6	NA	TRBJ2-1	TGTGCCAGCAGCTTGATGCTCGGCGGGGAGCAGTTCTTC	CASSLMLGGEQFF
NA	TRBV6-1	NA	TRBJ2-7	TGTGCCAGCAGGGGTGAGGCAGGGGTCTACGAGCAGTACTTC	CASRGEAGVYEQYF
NA	TRBV5-1	TRBD2	TRBJ2-1	TGCGCCAGCAGGACGGGACTAGCGGGCGGTAATGAGCAGTTCTTC	CASRTGLAGGNEQFF
NA	TRBV7-9	NA	TRBJ1-1	TGTGCCAGCAGCTTAAGGTCGGGGGACACTGAAGCTTTCTTT	CASSLRSGDTEAFF
NA	TRBV19	NA	TRBJ2-5	TGTGCCAGTAGTGCGGTCTCAAGGGAGACCCAGTACTTC	CASSAVSRETQYF
NA	TRBV19	TRBD1	TRBJ2-7	TGTGCCAGTAGTCTCACTTCCGGGACAGACAAAGCCTACGAGCAGTACTTC	CASSLTSGTDKAYEQYF
NA	TRBV5-1	TRBD1	TRBJ2-3	TGCGCCAGCAGCTCTCAGGGGGTCCTCGCAGATACGCAGTATTTT	CASSSQGVLADTQYF
NA	TRBV4-3	TRBD1	TRBJ1-4	TGCGCCAGCAGCCGAAACAGGGGACCCAATGAAAAACTGTTTTTT	CASSRNRGPNEKLFF
once	TRBV18	TRBD1	TRBJ1-1	TGTGCCAGCTCACCTTCGGACAGGAGGAACACTGAAGCTTTCTTT	CASSPSDRRNTEAFF
NA	TRBV4-2	TRBD2	TRBJ2-7	TGTGCCAGCAGCCAAACCGGGACTAGCGGGAGATACGAGCAGTACTTC	CASSQTGTSGRYEQYF
few	TRBV7-9	TRBD2	TRBJ2-5	TGTGCCAGCAGCTTAGCCTTAGCGGGAAAGTCGTACCAGTACTTC	CASSLALAGKSYQYF
few	TRBV2	NA	TRBJ1-5	TGTGCCAGCCTAAGGGACAAGAACGGCAATCAGCCCCAGCATTTT	CASLRDKNGNQPQHF
NA	TRBV7-2	NA	TRBJ2-3	TGTGCCAGCAGCGGCCTTCAGGGGGCGGGGAGGGCGCAGTATTTT	CASSGLQGAGRAQYF
NA	TRBV6-5	NA	TRBJ1-4	TGTGCCAGCAGTTCCGGGACGGCGGGGGATGAAAAACTGTTTTTT	CASSSGTAGDEKLFF
NA	TRBV4-3	NA	TRBJ1-5	TGCGCCAGCAGCCAAGATGCTATCTCAGGGGTTGTTCAGCCCCAGCATTTT	CASSQDAISGVVQPQHF
NA	TRBV11-3	TRBD1	TRBJ2-5	TGTGCCAGCAGCTTAGGACAGGGGGCTGGGGAGACCCAGTACTTC	CASSLGQGAGETQYF
few	TRBV25-1	TRBD1	TRBJ2-7	TGTGCCAGCAGTGAGAGGACGGGGGACAGGGGGTCCGGGGAGCAGTACTTC	CASSERTGDRGSGEQYF